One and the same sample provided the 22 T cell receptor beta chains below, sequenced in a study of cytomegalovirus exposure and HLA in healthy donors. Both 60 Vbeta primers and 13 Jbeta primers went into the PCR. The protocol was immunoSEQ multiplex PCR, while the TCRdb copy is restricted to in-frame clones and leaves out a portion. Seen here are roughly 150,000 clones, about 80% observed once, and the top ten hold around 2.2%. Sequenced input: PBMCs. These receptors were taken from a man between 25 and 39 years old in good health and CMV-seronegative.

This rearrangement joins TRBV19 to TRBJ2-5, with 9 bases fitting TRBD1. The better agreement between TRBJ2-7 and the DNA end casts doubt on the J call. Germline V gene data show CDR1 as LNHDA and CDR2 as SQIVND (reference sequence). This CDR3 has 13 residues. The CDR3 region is CASGTGHHYEQYF. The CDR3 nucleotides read TGTGCCAGTGGGACAGGGCACCACTACGAGCAGTACTTC.

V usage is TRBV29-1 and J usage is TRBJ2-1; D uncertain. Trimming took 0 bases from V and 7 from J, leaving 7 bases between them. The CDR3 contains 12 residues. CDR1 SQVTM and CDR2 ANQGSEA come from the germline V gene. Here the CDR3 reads CSVEDTRNEQFF. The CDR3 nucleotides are TGCAGCGTTGAAGATACACGAAATGAGCAGTTCTTC.

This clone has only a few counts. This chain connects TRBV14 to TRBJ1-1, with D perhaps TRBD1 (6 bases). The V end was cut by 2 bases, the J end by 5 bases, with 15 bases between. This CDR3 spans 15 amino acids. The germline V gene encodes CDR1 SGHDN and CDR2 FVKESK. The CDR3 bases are TGTGCCAGCAGCCAACTCCAGGGTCAGGGGACTGAAGCTTTCTTT. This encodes CASSQLQGQGTEAFF.

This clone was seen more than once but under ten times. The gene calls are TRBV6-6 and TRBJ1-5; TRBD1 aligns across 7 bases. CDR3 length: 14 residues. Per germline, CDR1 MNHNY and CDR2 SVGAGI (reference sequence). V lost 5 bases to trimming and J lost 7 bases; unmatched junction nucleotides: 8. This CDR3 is CASSPGQETQPQHF. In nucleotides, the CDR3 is TGTGCCAGCAGTCCCGGACAGGAAACGCAGCCCCAGCATTTT.

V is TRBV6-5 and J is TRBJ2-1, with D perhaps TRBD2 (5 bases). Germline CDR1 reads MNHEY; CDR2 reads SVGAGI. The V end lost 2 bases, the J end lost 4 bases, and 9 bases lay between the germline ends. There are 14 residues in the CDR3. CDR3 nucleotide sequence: TGTGCCAGCAGTTACGGAGGATCATACAATGAGCAGTTCTTC. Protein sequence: CASSYGGSYNEQFF.

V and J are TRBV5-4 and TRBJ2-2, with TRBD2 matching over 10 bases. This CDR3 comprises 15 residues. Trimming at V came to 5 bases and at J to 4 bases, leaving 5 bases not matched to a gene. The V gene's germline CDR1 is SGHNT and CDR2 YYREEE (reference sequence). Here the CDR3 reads CASSFSGRATGELFF. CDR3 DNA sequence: TGTGCCAGCAGTTTCAGCGGGAGGGCCACCGGGGAGCTGTTTTTT.

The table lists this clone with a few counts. CDR3 residues: CASSPGTGDGYTF. The CDR3, as DNA: TGTGCCAGCAGCCCCGGGACAGGGGATGGCTACACCTTC. The rearrangement joins TRBV5-4 to TRBJ1-2, with TRBD1 matching 10 bases. CDR1 is SGHNT and CDR2 is YYREEE in the germline V gene (reference sequence). The trim removed 4 bases at V and 6 bases at J, leaving 3 bases unmatched. The CDR3 covers 13 residues.

The CDR3: CAISLGQDSTDTQYF. The CDR3 coding sequence is TGTGCCATCAGCTTAGGACAGGACAGCACAGATACGCAGTATTTT. This chain uses TRBV10-3 with TRBJ2-3; TRBD1 agrees at 7 bases. Germline V gene sequence: CDR1 ENHRY, CDR2 SYGVKD. This CDR3 contains 15 residues. The V segment lost 6 bases and the J segment 0 bases; nucleotides outside the gene matches: 6.

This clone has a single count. CDR3 sequence (DNA): TGTGCCAGCAGTTCCCGGGATAAGCAGTTCTTC. It encodes CASSSRDKQFF. The J gene is TRBJ2-1, the V gene TRBV6-5; D might be TRBD2 (5 bases). V was shortened by 4 bases and J by 11 bases, with 9 bases between the two germline ends. CDR3 length: 11 amino acids. The germline gives CDR1 MNHEY, CDR2 SVGAGI.

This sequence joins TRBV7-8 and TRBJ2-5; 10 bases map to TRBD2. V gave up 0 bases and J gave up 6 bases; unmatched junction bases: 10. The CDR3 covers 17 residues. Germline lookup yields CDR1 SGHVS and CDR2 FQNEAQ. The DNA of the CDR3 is TGTGCCAGCAGCTTAGCTACTCGGGCTAGCGGGAGACAGACCCAGTACTTC. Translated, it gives CASSLATRASGRQTQYF.

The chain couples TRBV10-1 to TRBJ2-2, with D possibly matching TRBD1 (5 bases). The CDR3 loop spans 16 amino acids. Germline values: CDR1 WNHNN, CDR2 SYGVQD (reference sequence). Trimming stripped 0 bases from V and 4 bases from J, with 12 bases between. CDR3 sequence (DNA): TGCGCCAGCAGTGAGTCGACAGTCCTCAGCACCGGGGAGCTGTTTTTT. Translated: CASSESTVLSTGELFF.

The CDR3 bases are TGTGCCAGCATGCCCGGTGGAGTAGCCAAAAACATTCAGTACTTC. Translated, it gives CASMPGGVAKNIQYF. The rearrangement links TRBV28 to TRBJ2-4; D unresolved. CDR3 length: 15 residues. Between the trimmed V and J ends, which lost 7 bases and 0 bases, there was a span of 13 bases. CDR1 MDHEN and CDR2 SYDVKM come from the germline V gene.

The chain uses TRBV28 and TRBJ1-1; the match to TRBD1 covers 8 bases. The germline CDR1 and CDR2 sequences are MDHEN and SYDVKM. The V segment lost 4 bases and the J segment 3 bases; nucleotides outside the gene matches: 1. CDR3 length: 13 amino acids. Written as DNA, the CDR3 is TGTGCCAGCAGTTCGGGACAGGACACTGAAGCTTTCTTT. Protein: CASSSGQDTEAFF.

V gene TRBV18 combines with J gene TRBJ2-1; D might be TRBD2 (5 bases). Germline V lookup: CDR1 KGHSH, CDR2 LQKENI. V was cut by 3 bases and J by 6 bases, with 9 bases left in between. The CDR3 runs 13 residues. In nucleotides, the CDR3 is TGTGCCAGCTCACCCCCGGCGGGCAATGAGCAGTTCTTC. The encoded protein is CASSPPAGNEQFF.

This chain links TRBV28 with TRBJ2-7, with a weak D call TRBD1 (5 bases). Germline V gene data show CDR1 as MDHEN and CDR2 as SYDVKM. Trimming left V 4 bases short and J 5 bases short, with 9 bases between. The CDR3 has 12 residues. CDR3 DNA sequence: TGTGCCAGCAGTTCCAGGGTCCACGAGCAGTACTTC. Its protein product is CASSSRVHEQYF.

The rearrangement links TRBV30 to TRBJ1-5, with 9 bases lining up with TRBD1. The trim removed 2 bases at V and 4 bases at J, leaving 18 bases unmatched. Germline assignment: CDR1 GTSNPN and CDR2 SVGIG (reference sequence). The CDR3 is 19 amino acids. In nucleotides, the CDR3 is TGTGCCTGGAGTAGATATGGGACAGGGTTTACTATAGCGAATCAGCCCCAGCATTTT. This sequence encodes CAWSRYGTGFTIANQPQHF.

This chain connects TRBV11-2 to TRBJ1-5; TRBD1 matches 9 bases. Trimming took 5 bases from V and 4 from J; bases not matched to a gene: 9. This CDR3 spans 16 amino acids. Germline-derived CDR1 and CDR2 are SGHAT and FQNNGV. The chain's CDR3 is CASSPETGTGNQPQHF. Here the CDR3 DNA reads TGTGCCAGCAGCCCAGAAACCGGGACAGGGAATCAGCCCCAGCATTTT.

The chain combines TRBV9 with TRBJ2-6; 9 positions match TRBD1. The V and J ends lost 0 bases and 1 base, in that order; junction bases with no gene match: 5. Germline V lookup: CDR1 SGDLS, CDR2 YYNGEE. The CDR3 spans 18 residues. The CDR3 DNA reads TGTGCCAGCAGCGTAGCCGGGACAGGGTATTCTGGGGCCAACGTCCTGACTTTC. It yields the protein CASSVAGTGYSGANVLTF.

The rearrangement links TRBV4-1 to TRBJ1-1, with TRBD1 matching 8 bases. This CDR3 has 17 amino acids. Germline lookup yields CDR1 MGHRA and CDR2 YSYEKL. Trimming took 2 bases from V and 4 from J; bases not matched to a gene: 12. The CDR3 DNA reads TGCGCCAGCAGCCAACGGGGGACAGGAGTTTCGAGCACTGAAGCTTTCTTT. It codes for CASSQRGTGVSSTEAFF.

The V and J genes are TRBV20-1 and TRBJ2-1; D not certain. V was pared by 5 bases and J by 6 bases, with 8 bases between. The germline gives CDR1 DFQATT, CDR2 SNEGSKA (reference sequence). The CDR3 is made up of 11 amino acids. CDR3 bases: TGCAGTGCTCGTAACGGCAATGAGCAGTTCTTC. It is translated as CSARNGNEQFF.

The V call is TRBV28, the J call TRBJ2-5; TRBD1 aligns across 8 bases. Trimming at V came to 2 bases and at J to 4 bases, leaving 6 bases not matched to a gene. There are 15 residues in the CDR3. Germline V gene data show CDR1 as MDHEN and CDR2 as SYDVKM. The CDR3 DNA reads TGTGCCAGCAGTTTAGGACAGGGAAGGGGAGAGACCCAGTACTTC. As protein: CASSLGQGRGETQYF.

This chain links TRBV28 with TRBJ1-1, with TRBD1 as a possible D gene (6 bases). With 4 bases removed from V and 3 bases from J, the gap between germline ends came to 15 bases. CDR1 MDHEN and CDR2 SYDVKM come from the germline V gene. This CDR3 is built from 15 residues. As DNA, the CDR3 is TGTGCCAGCAGTTCCACAGGGAGTGAAGACACTGAAGCTTTCTTT. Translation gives CASSSTGSEDTEAFF.